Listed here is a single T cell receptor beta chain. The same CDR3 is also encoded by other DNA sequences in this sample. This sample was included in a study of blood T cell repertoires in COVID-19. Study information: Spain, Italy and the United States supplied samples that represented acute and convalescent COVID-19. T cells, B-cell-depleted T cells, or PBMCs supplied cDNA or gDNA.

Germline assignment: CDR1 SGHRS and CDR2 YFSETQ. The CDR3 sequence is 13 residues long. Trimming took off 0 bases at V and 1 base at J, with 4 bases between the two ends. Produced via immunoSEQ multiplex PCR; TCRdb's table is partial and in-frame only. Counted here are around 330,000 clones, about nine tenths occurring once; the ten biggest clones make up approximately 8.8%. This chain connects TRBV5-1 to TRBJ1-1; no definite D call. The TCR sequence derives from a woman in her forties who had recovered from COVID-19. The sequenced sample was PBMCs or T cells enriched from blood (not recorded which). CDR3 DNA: TGCGCCAGCAGCTTGGGTCGGAACACTGAAGCTTTCTTT. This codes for CASSLGRNTEAFF.